This T cell receptor beta chain was identified in a study of T cells in women clearing cervical HPV infection. In the study overall: Controls gave blood once infection was undetectable; cases at lesion identification. Cases' blood sampling followed lesion detection by median about 21 weeks (90 to 200).

TCRdb's copy holds only in-frame clones and misses some; the assay was immunoSEQ multiplex PCR. Its clone listing holds tens of thousands of clones. From germline, CDR1 is SQVTM and CDR2 ANQGSEA. This CDR3 region has 14 residues. As concerns this clone: Its specificity is not known. The CDR3 end falls 3 residues outside the read, so it is completed with the germline J gene.

Notes on the study in general: Cases and controls were distinguished at AUC 0.83 by richness and V genes. TRBV6-7 abundance was lower in cases than controls (roughly 0.11% versus 0.16%).

Sequenced: blood buffy coat. This receptor was taken from a woman aged 18 to 75 with a cervical HPV16 infection that either progressed to CIN3+ or cleared (not recorded which). The gene calls are TRBV29-1 and TRBJ1-1; no definite D call. The CDR3 here is CSVKTMTDSKGAFF. CDR3 bases read: TGCAGCGTTAAAACAATGACCGATTCGAAGGGA.